This TCR beta chain originates from a study of shared clonotypes between healthy human individuals. Study-level points and caveats: An anticipated effect of sequencing depth on clonotype sharing among donors was recognized.

Terminally differentiated effector memory CD45RA+ cells were excluded from the naive CD8 cells, which were CD45RO-negative and positively selected for CCR7. This clone showed up just once. The antigen remains undetermined. Every immunoSEQ plate was one replicate of a subset's evenly spread DNA. Data came from immunoSEQ multiplex PCR; TCRdb stores just in-frame clones and leaves some out. Of 800,000 to 950,000 clones detected, roughly 96% appear once; the ten largest clones hold about 0.25%. Sequencing used naive CD8+ T cells sorted from blood. This TCR derives from a man aged 25-45 years in good health.

CDR3 sequence (DNA): TGTGCCAGCAGCTCACGACAGGGGCGACGGGGGACCCAGTACTTC. Its translation is CASSSRQGRRGTQYF. This chain connects TRBV11-2 to TRBJ2-5; 8 bases match TRBD1. The CDR3 has 15 amino acids. The V gene's germline CDR1 is SGHAT and CDR2 FQNNGV. V trimming: 4 bases; J trimming: 7 bases; junction bases outside the gene matches: 11.